These T cell receptor beta chains were read from a single sample in a study of blood T cell repertoires in COVID-19. Repertoires were generated with immunoSEQ multiplex PCR, while TCRdb's copy carries only in-frame clones and drops some. The table includes 150,000 or so clones, around 90% detected once. The sequenced sample was PBMCs or T cells enriched from blood (not recorded which). Receptors originate from a woman aged 40 to 50 who had been exposed to COVID-19. CDR3s include the opening cysteine and the closing phenylalanine or tryptophan. The order of the fields is V gene, clone size, J gene, D gene, CDR3 DNA, CDR3 protein. The D gene is left open where the match is weak. The listing skips clone size in some rows; elsewhere it reads once, few, many or a size class.

>TRBV20-1|-|TRBJ1-4|-
TGCAGTGCTAGAGATTCCGGGGAACTGTTTTTT
CSARDSGELFF
>TRBV15|-|TRBJ1-2|TRBD1
TGTGCCACCAGCAGCGACAGGGTTTCGGGCGGCTACACCTTC
CATSSDRVSGGYTF
>TRBV4-1|few|TRBJ1-2|-
TGCGCCAGCAGCCAAGTCGCGACTAGCATCGGCTACACCTTC
CASSQVATSIGYTF
>TRBV7-9|-|TRBJ2-1|-
TGTGCCAGCAGCTCATCGGACAAATACAATGAGCAGTTCTTC
CASSSSDKYNEQFF
>TRBV28|-|TRBJ2-1|TRBD2
TGTGCCAGCAGTTTATTGCTAGCGGGAGACAATGAGCAGTTCTTC
CASSLLLAGDNEQFF
>TRBV25-1|-|TRBJ1-2|-
TGTGCCAGCAGTTACAGGGCTAACTATGGCTACACCTTC
CASSYRANYGYTF
>TRBV13|-|TRBJ1-1|-
TGTGCCAGCAGCCCTACCGAGGCGTGGTCTGAAGCTTTCTTT
CASSPTEAWSEAFF
>TRBV7-3|-|TRBJ2-3|-
TGTGCCAGCAGCGTAACCCCCGGCAGGGCAGATACGCAGTATTTT
CASSVTPGRADTQYF
>TRBV10-3|-|TRBJ2-7|-
TGTGCCATCAGTGTAGAAGGGGTGGACGAGCAGTACTTC
CAISVEGVDEQYF
>TRBV5-1|-|TRBJ1-6|TRBD1
TGCGCCAGCAGCTTGCCACCGGGACAGGGGGTTGCCTCCTATAATTCACCCCTCCACTTT
CASSLPPGQGVASYNSPLHF
>TRBV20-1|-|TRBJ2-7|-
TGCAGTGTGGAGGGCGGCTACGAGCAGTACTTC
CSVEGGYEQYF
>TRBV7-9|-|TRBJ1-1|-
TGTGCCAGCAGCTTAAGCTACCAGGGGATTGAAGCTTTCTTT
CASSLSYQGIEAFF
>TRBV12-1|few|TRBJ2-1|-
TGTGCCAGCAGCTTACCCGGACTAGCGGGGGCTGTAAGCTCCTACAATGAGCAGTTCTTC
CASSLPGLAGAVSSYNEQFF
>TRBV7-2|-|TRBJ1-5|-
TGTGCCAGCAGCTCAGACGCACAGGGAAATCAGCCCCAGCATTTT
CASSSDAQGNQPQHF
>TRBV28|-|TRBJ2-7|TRBD2
TGTGCCAGCAGTGGGGGGGGGACTAGCGGGAGAGGTGAGCAGTACTTC
CASSGGGTSGRGEQYF
>TRBV6-2/TRBV6-3|few|TRBJ1-4|TRBD1
TGTGCCAGCAGTTCGAGTCCGGACAGGGGAGAAAAACTGTTTTTT
CASSSSPDRGEKLFF
>TRBV27|-|TRBJ2-1|TRBD2
TGTGCCAGCAGGAGCGGGGGGGCCGGGGGGGAGCAGTTCTTC
CASRSGGAGGEQFF
>TRBV18|-|TRBJ2-1|-
TGTGCCAGCTCACCCCTGGGGAGTCCCTACAATGAGCAGTTCTTC
CASSPLGSPYNEQFF
>TRBV28|-|TRBJ2-1|TRBD1
TGTGCCAGCAGTCCCCAGGACAGGGGCAATGAGCAGTTCTTC
CASSPQDRGNEQFF
>TRBV7-9|-|TRBJ1-3|-
TGTGCCAGCAGGCGTAGTGTGAACTCTGGAAACACCATATATTTT
CASRRSVNSGNTIYF
>TRBV19|-|TRBJ2-2|-
TGTGCCAGTAGTAAAAACCAGGTCACCGGGGAGCTGTTTTTT
CASSKNQVTGELFF
>TRBV10-3|-|TRBJ1-1|TRBD1
TGTGCCGTGGGGGTGACAGGGGGCCAGAACACTGAAGCTTTCTTT
CAVGVTGGQNTEAFF
>TRBV19|-|TRBJ2-5|-
TGTGCCAGTAGTATTAGCCGTCTCAGGGACCAGTACTTC
CASSISRLRDQYF
>TRBV2|-|TRBJ2-3|-
TGTGCCAGCAGTAGAACGACAGCATCGTCTTCAGATACGCAGTATTTT
CASSRTTASSSDTQYF
>TRBV5-4|once|TRBJ1-6|TRBD1
TGTGCCAGCAGCTTGGTAGGCAGGGGGAGTGATTCACCCCTCCACTTT
CASSLVGRGSDSPLHF
>TRBV6-5|once|TRBJ2-7|-
TGTGCCAGCAGTTACTCGATCGAGAGCTCCTACGAGCAGTACTTC
CASSYSIESSYEQYF
>TRBV3-1/TRBV3-2|-|TRBJ1-2|-
TGTGCCAGCAGCTTCCGGTATGGCTACACCTTC
CASSFRYGYTF
>TRBV10-3|-|TRBJ2-5|TRBD2
TGTGCCATCAAGCCGGGACTAGACCAAGAGACCCAGTACTTC
CAIKPGLDQETQYF